This passage covers 32 T cell receptor beta chains from one sample sequenced in a study of cytomegalovirus exposure and HLA in healthy donors. Primers included in the PCR were 60 Vbeta and 13 Jbeta primers. The data were produced by immunoSEQ multiplex PCR, yet TCRdb's version contains in-frame clones alone and is incomplete. The repertoire holds over 150,000 clones, with over 75% as singletons. The sequencing sample was made of PBMCs. The receptors derive from a woman younger than 45 in good health and CMV-seronegative.

The V call is TRBV9, the J call TRBJ2-1; 9 bases fit TRBD1. CDR1 is SGDLS and CDR2 is YYNGEE in the germline V gene. The J segment lost 9 bases and the V segment lost 4 bases, leaving 8 bases of the junction unmatched. The CDR3 is 14 residues long. The CDR3 nucleotides are TGTGCCAGCAGCTCCAACCGGGACAGGGTTGAGCAGTTCTTC. This gives the protein CASSSNRDRVEQFF.

The chain recombines TRBV9 with TRBJ2-3; 10 nucleotides match TRBD1. Germline V gives CDR1 SGDLS, CDR2 YYNGEE. V dropped 0 bases and J dropped 4; count of bases not matched to a gene: 5. This CDR3 region has 16 residues. This CDR3 is CASSVEGDRGADTQYF. The CDR3 bases are TGTGCCAGCAGCGTAGAGGGGGACAGGGGTGCAGATACGCAGTATTTT. Filled out from reference TRBV9 and TRBJ2-3, the complete variable domain reads DSGVTQTPKHLITATGQRVTLRCSPRSGDLSVYWYQQSLDQGLQFLIQYYNGEERAKGNILERFSAQQFPDLHSELNLSSLELGDSALYFCASSVEGDRGADTQYFGPGTRLTVL.

The CDR3 DNA reads as TGTGCCAGCAGCTCTAGCGGGAGGGCTAGGGATGAGCAGTTCTTC. Residues: CASSSSGRARDEQFF. The chain combines TRBV2 with TRBJ2-1; the match to TRBD2 covers 12 bases. The CDR3 has 15 amino acids. Unmatched junction bases numbered 8, after V lost 6 bases and J lost 8 bases. The germline gives CDR1 SNHLY, CDR2 FYNNEI.

The chain couples TRBV5-1 to TRBJ2-7; D is uncertain. The V gene lost 5 bases and the J gene lost 2 bases, with 11 bases spanning the gap. In germline, CDR1 is SGHRS, CDR2 YFSETQ. The CDR3 has 13 amino acids. The CDR3 nucleotides read TGCGCCAGCAGTTTAGAGCTTACCTACGAGCAGTACTTC. This encodes CASSLELTYEQYF. The variable domain in full, with the rest retrieved from reference TRBV5-1 and TRBJ2-7, is KAGVTQTPRYLIKTRGQQVTLSCSPISGHRSVSWYQQTPGQGLQFLFEYFSETQRNKGNFPGRFSGRQFSNSRSEMNVSTLELGDSALYLCASSLELTYEQYFGPGTRLTVT.

This rearrangement joins TRBV9 to TRBJ2-7; 7 bases are a match to TRBD1. V lost 4 bases and J lost 3; bases outside the gene matches: 4. Germline CDR1 SGDLS, CDR2 YYNGEE. This CDR3 region has 13 residues. CDR3 nucleotide sequence: TGTGCCAGCAGCAGAGGACAGGTCTACGAGCAGTACTTC. Translation gives CASSRGQVYEQYF.

The chain is built from TRBV15 and TRBJ1-1; D is ambiguous. Germline lookup yields CDR1 LNHNV and CDR2 YYDKDF (reference sequence). The CDR3 runs 13 residues. The V and J ends lost 4 bases and 1 base respectively, with 7 bases between them. The CDR3 loop is CATSTPGNTEAFF. The DNA of the CDR3 is TGTGCCACCAGCACCCCGGGGAACACTGAAGCTTTCTTT.

This clone was detected only once. This sequence joins TRBV5-1 and TRBJ2-2; tentatively, D is TRBD1 (5 bases). Germline V gene sequence: CDR1 SGHRS, CDR2 YFSETQ. The V and J ends lost 4 bases and 1 base respectively, with 8 bases between them. CDR3 length: 14 amino acids. In nucleotides, the CDR3 is TGCGCCAGCAGCCTGACAGTGAACACCGGGGAGCTGTTTTTT. Protein sequence: CASSLTVNTGELFF. The full variable domain, in which reference TRBV5-1 and TRBJ2-2 provide the parts outside the CDR3, is KAGVTQTPRYLIKTRGQQVTLSCSPISGHRSVSWYQQTPGQGLQFLFEYFSETQRNKGNFPGRFSGRQFSNSRSEMNVSTLELGDSALYLCASSLTVNTGELFFGEGSRLTVL.

This clone was picked up one time. This rearrangement joins TRBV4-1 to TRBJ2-5; 7 positions match TRBD1. The DNA end favors TRBJ2-7, so the J call may be wrong. The germline CDR1 and CDR2 sequences are MGHRA and YSYEKL. This CDR3 spans 19 amino acids. Here the CDR3 reads CASSQEEQGLAEIPYEQYF. CDR3 DNA sequence: TGCGCCAGCAGCCAGGAGGAACAGGGGTTAGCCGAAATACCCTACGAGCAGTACTTC.

This clone was detected once. The chain links TRBV27 to TRBJ2-1, with a weak D call TRBD1 (6 bases). This CDR3 comprises 14 residues. Per the germline V gene, CDR1 is MNHEY and CDR2 is SMNVEV (reference sequence). Trimming shortened V by 8 bases and J by 2 bases, and 13 bases separated the two germline ends. CDR3 sequence reads: CASQAGAAYNEQFF. CDR3 coding DNA: TGTGCCAGCCAGGCAGGGGCCGCCTACAATGAGCAGTTCTTC.

The CDR3 loop reads CASSLVDADSTGELFF. Here the CDR3 DNA reads TGTGCCAGCAGCTTAGTTGACGCGGACAGCACCGGGGAGCTGTTTTTT. This chain links TRBV7-6 with TRBJ2-2, with D possibly matching TRBD1 (6 bases). The ends were cut back, 1 base at V and 4 bases at J, with 13 bases in the middle. Looked up from germline, CDR1 is SGHVS and CDR2 is FNYEAQ. The CDR3 totals 16 residues.

This chain connects TRBV5-1 to TRBJ2-7; no clear D gene. V lost 0 bases, J lost 3 bases, and 19 bases lay in between. The length of the CDR3 is 17 residues. Germline V gene lookup returns CDR1 SGHRS and CDR2 YFSETQ. The CDR3 is CASSLANLGSGNYEQYF. The CDR3 DNA reads TGCGCCAGCAGCTTGGCCAACCTCGGTTCTGGTAACTACGAGCAGTACTTC. Full variable domain (missing parts from reference TRBV5-1 and TRBJ2-7): KAGVTQTPRYLIKTRGQQVTLSCSPISGHRSVSWYQQTPGQGLQFLFEYFSETQRNKGNFPGRFSGRQFSNSRSEMNVSTLELGDSALYLCASSLANLGSGNYEQYFGPGTRLTVT.

The CDR3 here is CASSLARGSQPGELFF. CDR3 coding DNA: TGTGCCAGCAGCCTAGCCAGGGGTTCCCAACCCGGGGAGCTGTTTTTT. V usage is TRBV4-2 and J usage is TRBJ2-2; possible D gene TRBD1, 6 bases. There are 16 residues in the CDR3. V shed 4 bases and J shed 6 bases, with 18 bases lying between them. From germline, CDR1 is LGHNA and CDR2 YNFKEQ.

The V and J genes are TRBV6-1 and TRBJ2-2; TRBD1 matches at 10 bases. J lost 6 bases, V lost 2 bases, and 3 bases had no gene match. Per the germline V gene, CDR1 is MNHNS and CDR2 is SASEGT. The CDR3 contains 15 residues. For the CDR3, the DNA is TGTGCCAGCAGTGAATTAGGGACAGGGGCCGGGGAGCTGTTTTTT. It specifies CASSELGTGAGELFF.

The chain's CDR3 is CASSLARRAEAFF. The CDR3 DNA reads as TGTGCCAGCAGCTTAGCTAGGAGAGCTGAAGCTTTCTTT. The rearrangement links TRBV5-6 to TRBJ1-1; D gene ambiguous. This CDR3 is built from 13 residues. Per the germline V gene, CDR1 is SGHDT and CDR2 is YYEEEE. With 2 bases removed from V and 6 bases from J, the gap between germline ends came to 11 bases. Full variable domain (rest looked up from reference TRBV5-6 and TRBJ1-1): DAGVTQSPTHLIKTRGQQVTLRCSPKSGHDTVSWYQQALGQGPQFIFQYYEEEERQRGNFPDRFSGHQFPNYSSELNVNALLLGDSALYLCASSLARRAEAFFGQGTRLTVV.

This rearrangement joins TRBV28 to TRBJ2-1, with 7 bases matching TRBD2. Germline V gene sequence: CDR1 MDHEN, CDR2 SYDVKM. With 5 bases clipped from V and 10 bases from J, the junction kept 14 bases outside the gene matches. There are 15 residues in the CDR3. The chain's CDR3 is CASSLRQGGRREQFF. CDR3 sequence (DNA): TGTGCCAGCAGTCTCCGCCAGGGCGGGAGACGAGAGCAGTTCTTC.

This clone was seen more than once but under ten times. V and J are TRBV5-1 and TRBJ2-5, with 7 bases fitting TRBD2. Per the germline V gene, CDR1 is SGHRS and CDR2 is YFSETQ. CDR3 length: 14 residues. V lost 5 bases, J lost 4 bases, and 8 bases stayed unmatched. The CDR3 region is CASRFLREGETQYF. The CDR3 DNA sequence: TGCGCCAGCAGGTTTCTCAGGGAGGGAGAGACCCAGTACTTC.

V usage is TRBV10-3 and J usage is TRBJ1-1; no definite D call. CDR3 size: 12 residues. V lost 5 bases and J 1 base, leaving 5 bases between the germline ends. From germline, CDR1 is ENHRY and CDR2 SYGVKD. CDR3 in amino acids: CAISLRNTEAFF. CDR3 nucleotides: TGTGCCATCAGTCTCCGGAACACTGAAGCTTTCTTT.

The chain joins TRBV29-1 to TRBJ2-1; tentatively, D is TRBD1 (5 bases). Germline V gene sequence: CDR1 SQVTM, CDR2 ANQGSEA. V lost 2 bases, J lost 3 bases, and 11 bases lay in between. The CDR3 has 14 residues. The CDR3 loop reads CSVEISRDYNEQFF. Here the CDR3 DNA reads TGCAGCGTTGAAATTTCCAGGGACTACAATGAGCAGTTCTTC.

This chain connects TRBV30 to TRBJ2-1; TRBD2 agrees at 7 bases. The V gene's germline CDR1 is GTSNPN and CDR2 SVGIG (reference sequence). CDR3 size: 15 residues. V trimming: 0 bases; J trimming: 6 bases; junction bases outside the gene matches: 8. This chain's CDR3 is CAWSVLSGVLNEQFF. CDR3 in DNA: TGTGCCTGGAGTGTTCTAAGCGGGGTACTCAATGAGCAGTTCTTC.

J is TRBJ1-3 and V is TRBV12-5; D uncertain. The CDR3 totals 15 residues. Germline V lookup: CDR1 LGHNT, CDR2 FRNRAP. Between the trimmed V and J ends, which lost 6 bases and 2 bases, there was a span of 14 bases. The CDR3, as DNA: TGTGCTAGTGGACCTCCGGGAGGCGCTGGAAACACCATATATTTT. Amino acid sequence: CASGPPGGAGNTIYF.

This clone was seen a handful of times. J is TRBJ1-2 and V is TRBV6-5; 8 positions agree with TRBD1. CDR1 and CDR2 from the germline V gene are MNHEY and SVGAGI. Trimming cost V 0 bases and J 6 bases; bases outside gene matches: 0. This CDR3 spans 13 amino acids. In DNA, the CDR3 is TGTGCCAGCAGTTACTCGACAGGGGATGGCTACACCTTC. Translated, it gives CASSYSTGDGYTF.

The V gene is TRBV14, the J gene TRBJ2-7; 9 bases map to TRBD1. The CDR3 is made up of 16 amino acids. J lost 5 bases, V lost 3 bases, and 11 bases had no gene match. The germline V gene has CDR1 SGHDN and CDR2 FVKESK. The CDR3 DNA reads TGTGCCAGCAGCCACAAGCCGGGACAGGGCGCGGACGAGCAGTACTTC. Protein product: CASSHKPGQGADEQYF. The whole variable domain, filled in from reference TRBV14 and TRBJ2-7, reads EAGVTQFPSHSVIEKGQTVTLRCDPISGHDNLYWYRRVMGKEIKFLLHFVKESKQDESGMPNNRFLAERTGGTYSTLKVQPAELEDSGVYFCASSHKPGQGADEQYFGPGTRLTVT.

This chain links TRBV7-8 with TRBJ2-7, with 7 bases aligning to TRBD2. Trimming removed 1 base from V and 3 bases from J; junction bases left unmatched: 15. Germline CDR1 SGHVS, CDR2 FQNEAQ. The CDR3 runs 18 residues. The CDR3 nucleotides read TGTGCCAGCAGCTTAGAGTTGTCCGGGACTAACATAGGCTACGAGCAGTACTTC. The encoded protein is CASSLELSGTNIGYEQYF.

The rearrangement uses TRBV11-2 and TRBJ2-7; 9 nucleotides line up with TRBD2. Germline CDR1 and CDR2: SGHAT and FQNNGV. Unmatched junction bases numbered 17, after V lost 5 bases and J lost 6 bases. This CDR3 spans 17 amino acids. The CDR3 loop is CASSQDPGGSGGGEQYF. CDR3 coding DNA: TGTGCCAGCAGCCAAGATCCGGGGGGTAGCGGGGGTGGCGAGCAGTACTTC.

The chain carries TRBV27 and TRBJ2-1; tentative D call: TRBD2 (5 bases). Germline V gene data show CDR1 as MNHEY and CDR2 as SMNVEV (reference sequence). V lost 2 bases, J lost 5 bases, and 7 bases lay in between. CDR3 size: 13 residues. The CDR3 sequence: CASSLGLDNEQFF. Here the CDR3 DNA reads TGTGCCAGCAGTTTAGGACTTGACAATGAGCAGTTCTTC.

This chain joins TRBV18 and TRBJ1-1, with no clear D. V lost 3 bases and J 1 base, leaving 6 bases between the germline ends. CDR3 length: 13 residues. Germline lookup yields CDR1 KGHSH and CDR2 LQKENI. The chain's CDR3 is CASSPLRNTEAFF. The CDR3 coding sequence is TGTGCCAGCTCACCGTTGAGGAACACTGAAGCTTTCTTT.

The chain couples TRBV2 to TRBJ1-5; D is possibly TRBD1 (5 bases). The CDR3 sequence is 15 residues long. Trimming took off 3 bases at V and 0 bases at J, with 9 bases between the two ends. Germline values: CDR1 SNHLY, CDR2 FYNNEI. The CDR3 bases are TGTGCCAGCAGTGACGACGGACATAGCAATCAGCCCCAGCATTTT. Encoded protein: CASSDDGHSNQPQHF.

The CDR3 DNA is TGCGCCAGCAGCTCCCCCGGTCGGGGTCCAGCGACTTTCACCGGGGAGCTGTTTTTT. The encoded protein is CASSSPGRGPATFTGELFF. The J gene is TRBJ2-2, the V gene TRBV5-1; tentatively, D is TRBD2 (5 bases). Looked up from germline, CDR1 is SGHRS and CDR2 is YFSETQ. The ends were cut back, 3 bases at V and 4 bases at J, with 25 bases in the middle. The length of the CDR3 is 19 residues.

The chain is built from TRBV5-1 and TRBJ2-2, with a possible D match to TRBD1 (6 bases). V was shortened by 4 bases and J by 8 bases, with 15 bases between the two germline ends. The germline V gene has CDR1 SGHRS and CDR2 YFSETQ. This CDR3 region has 14 residues. This CDR3 is CASSQGTEEGELFF. CDR3 nucleotide sequence: TGCGCCAGCAGCCAGGGGACGGAAGAAGGGGAGCTGTTTTTT.

The chain is built from TRBV2 and TRBJ2-3, with 7 bases fitting TRBD2. The CDR3 length is 14 residues. V lost 7 bases and J lost 4; bases outside the gene matches: 8. Germline-derived CDR1 and CDR2 are SNHLY and FYNNEI. CDR3 loop: CASNAGVPSDTQYF. DNA for the CDR3: TGTGCCAGCAACGCGGGAGTCCCCTCAGATACGCAGTATTTT. Based on the CDR3 plus reference TRBV2 and TRBJ2-3, the full variable domain is EPEVTQTPSHQVTQMGQEVILRCVPISNHLYFYWYRQILGQKVEFLVSFYNNEISEKSEIFDDQFSVERPDGSNFTLKIRSTKLEDSAMYFCASNAGVPSDTQYFGPGTRLTVL.

V gene TRBV29-1 combines with J gene TRBJ1-2, with 7 nucleotides matching TRBD1. This CDR3 is built from 15 residues. V lost 2 bases to trimming and J lost 8 bases; unmatched junction nucleotides: 14. The germline gives CDR1 SQVTM, CDR2 ANQGSEA. CDR3 region: CSVESSGQSAGGYTF. The DNA of the CDR3 is TGCAGCGTTGAATCGTCGGGACAGAGCGCCGGCGGCTACACCTTC. The complete variable domain, with remaining parts taken from reference TRBV29-1 and TRBJ1-2, reads SAVISQKPSRDICQRGTSLTIQCQVDSQVTMMFWYRQQPGQSLTLIATANQGSEATYESGFVIDKFPISRPNLTFSTLTVSNMSPEDSSIYLCSVESSGQSAGGYTFGSGTRLTVV.

The chain carries TRBV10-3 and TRBJ2-1; 7 nucleotides line up with TRBD1. Unmatched junction bases numbered 10, after V lost 11 bases and J lost 0 bases. CDR3 size: 15 residues. The germline V gene encodes CDR1 ENHRY and CDR2 SYGVKD. CDR3 sequence: CAVHTGASSYNEQFF. DNA for the CDR3: TGTGCCGTACATACAGGGGCAAGCTCCTACAATGAGCAGTTCTTC.